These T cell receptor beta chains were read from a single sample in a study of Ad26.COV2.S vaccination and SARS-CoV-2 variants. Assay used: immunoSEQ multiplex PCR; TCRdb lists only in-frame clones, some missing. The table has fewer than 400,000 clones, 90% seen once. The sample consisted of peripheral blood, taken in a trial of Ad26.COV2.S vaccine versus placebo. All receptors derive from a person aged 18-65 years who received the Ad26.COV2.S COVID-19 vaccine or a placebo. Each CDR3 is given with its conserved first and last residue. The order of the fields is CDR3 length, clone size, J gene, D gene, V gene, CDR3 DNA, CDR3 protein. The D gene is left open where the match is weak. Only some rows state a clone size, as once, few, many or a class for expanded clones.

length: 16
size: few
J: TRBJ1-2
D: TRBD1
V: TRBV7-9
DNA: TGTGCCAGCAGCTTGGCCGGGACAGCTGTAAACTATGGCTACACCTTC
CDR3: CASSLAGTAVNYGYTF

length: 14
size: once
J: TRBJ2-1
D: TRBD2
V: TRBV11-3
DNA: TGTGCCAGCAGCCTTAGCGGGAGGGCCGGTGAGCAGTTCTTC
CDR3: CASSLSGRAGEQFF

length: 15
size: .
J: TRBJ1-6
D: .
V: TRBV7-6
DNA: TGTGCCAGCAGCTTAGACTACGACTATAATTCACCCCTCCACTTT
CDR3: CASSLDYDYNSPLHF

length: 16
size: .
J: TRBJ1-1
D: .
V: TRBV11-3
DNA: TGTGCCAGCAGCCCCCGCGATTTGGGCCTGAGCCCTGAAGCTTTCTTT
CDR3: CASSPRDLGLSPEAFF

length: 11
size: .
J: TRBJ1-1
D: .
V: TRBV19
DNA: TGTGCCAGTAGCTTATACACTGAAGCTTTCTTT
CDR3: CASSLYTEAFF

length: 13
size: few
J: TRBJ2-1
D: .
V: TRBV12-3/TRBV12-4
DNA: TGTGCCAGCAGTTCACAGGGTTACAATGAGCAGTTCTTC
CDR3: CASSSQGYNEQFF

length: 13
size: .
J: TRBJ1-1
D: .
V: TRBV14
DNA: TGTGCCAGCAGCGGGCTGGGGGACGGTGAAGCTTTCTTT
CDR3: CASSGLGDGEAFF

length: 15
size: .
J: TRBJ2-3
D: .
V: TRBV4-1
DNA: TGCGCCAGCAGCCCCCGCATAGTCGGCACAGATACGCAGTATTTT
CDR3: CASSPRIVGTDTQYF

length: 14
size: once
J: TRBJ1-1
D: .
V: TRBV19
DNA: TGTGCCAGTAGTCTTTCTGGGGGCGTCACTGAAGCTTTCTTT
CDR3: CASSLSGGVTEAFF

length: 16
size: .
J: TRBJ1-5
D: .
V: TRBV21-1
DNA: TGTGCCAGCAGCGGGTTGGTTGGCCGGAGCAATCAGCCCCAGCATTTT
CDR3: CASSGLVGRSNQPQHF

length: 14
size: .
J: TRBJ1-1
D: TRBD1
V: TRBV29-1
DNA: TGCAGCGTACTACAGGGGGCCGGGAACACTGAAGCTTTCTTT
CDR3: CSVLQGAGNTEAFF

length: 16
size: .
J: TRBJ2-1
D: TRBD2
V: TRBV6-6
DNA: TGTGCCAGCAGTTACCGACCAGCGGGAGCCTTGAATGAGCAGTTCTTC
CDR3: CASSYRPAGALNEQFF

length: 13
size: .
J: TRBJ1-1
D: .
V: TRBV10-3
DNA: TGTGCCATCAGTGGTACAGTGAACACTGAAGCTTTCTTT
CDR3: CAISGTVNTEAFF

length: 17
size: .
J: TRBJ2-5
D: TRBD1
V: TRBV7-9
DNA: TGTGCCAGCAGCTTAGGAGGCCCACAGGGGACGGAAGAGACCCAGTACTTC
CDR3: CASSLGGPQGTEETQYF

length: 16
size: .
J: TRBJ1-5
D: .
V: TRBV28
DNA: TGTGCCAGCAGTTTATCCCCATTAGGCGGGAATCAGCCCCAGCATTTT
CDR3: CASSLSPLGGNQPQHF

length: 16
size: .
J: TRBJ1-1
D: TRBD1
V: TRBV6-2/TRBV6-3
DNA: TGTGCCAGCAGTTATCGGACACAGGGGGCGAGAACTGAAGCTTTCTTT
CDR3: CASSYRTQGARTEAFF

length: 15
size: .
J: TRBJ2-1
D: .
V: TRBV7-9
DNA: TGTGCCAGCAGCTTTGGGCGAGAAGGGGTTAATGAGCAGTTCTTC
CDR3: CASSFGREGVNEQFF

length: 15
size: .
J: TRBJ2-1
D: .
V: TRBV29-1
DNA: TGCAGCGCCCCTTTGACCCCTGGCTCCTACAATGAGCAGTTCTTC
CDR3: CSAPLTPGSYNEQFF

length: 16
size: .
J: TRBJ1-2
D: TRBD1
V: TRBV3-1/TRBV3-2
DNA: TGTGCCAGCAGCCAAGACCCGGGAAGGACAGGGATTGGCTACACCTTC
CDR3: CASSQDPGRTGIGYTF

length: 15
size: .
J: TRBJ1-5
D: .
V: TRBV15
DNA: TGTGCCACCAGCAGAGATCGGGGGGCGGGTCAGCCCCAGCATTTT
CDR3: CATSRDRGAGQPQHF